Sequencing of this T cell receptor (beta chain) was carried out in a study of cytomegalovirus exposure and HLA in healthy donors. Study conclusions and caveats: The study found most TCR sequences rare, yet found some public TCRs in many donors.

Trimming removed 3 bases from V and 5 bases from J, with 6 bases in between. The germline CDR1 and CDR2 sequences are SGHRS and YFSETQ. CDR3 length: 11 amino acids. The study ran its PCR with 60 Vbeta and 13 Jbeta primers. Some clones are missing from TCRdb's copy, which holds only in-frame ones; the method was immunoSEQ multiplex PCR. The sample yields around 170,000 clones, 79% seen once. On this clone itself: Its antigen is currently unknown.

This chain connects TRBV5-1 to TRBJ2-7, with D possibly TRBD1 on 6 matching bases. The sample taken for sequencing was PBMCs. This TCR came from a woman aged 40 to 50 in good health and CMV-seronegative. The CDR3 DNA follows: TGCGCCAGCAGCTGGGGGCACGAGCAGTACTTC. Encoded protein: CASSWGHEQYF.